The rows below give T cell receptor beta chains drawn from one sample of a study of shared T cell receptors in the human thymus. TCRdb's copy holds only in-frame clones and misses some; the assay was immunoSEQ multiplex PCR. The sample includes about 730,000 clones, approximately 85% of them seen just once. These same data were also listed under a study on human thymus T cells.

Input material: thymocytes. These receptors came from a girl in the first two years of life with a congenital heart defect. Both conserved end residues are part of each CDR3. Each record gives: clone size, V gene, J gene, D gene, CDR3 protein, CDR3 DNA. The D gene is left open where the match is weak. Size tells how often a clone was seen (once, few, many) or the class of an expanded clone, and some rows leave it out.

>.|TRBV2|TRBJ1-1|TRBD1
CASSEPDLLDRGITEAFF
TGTGCCAGCAGTGAACCGGACTTGTTGGACAGGGGGATCACTGAAGCTTTCTTT
>.|TRBV11-2|TRBJ2-7|.
CASSTSGGFVYEQYF
TGTGCCAGCAGCACCAGTGGAGGGTTTGTGTACGAGCAGTACTTC
>.|TRBV23-1|TRBJ1-3|TRBD1
CASSHGTGSGNTIYF
TGCGCCAGCAGTCATGGGACAGGCTCTGGAAACACCATATATTTT
>.|TRBV19|TRBJ1-3|TRBD1
CASSTVIGTAIRNSGNTIYF
TGTGCCAGTAGTACTGTTATCGGGACAGCTATTAGAAACTCTGGAAACACCATATATTTT
>.|TRBV11-2|TRBJ1-6|TRBD1
CASSRRQGGGNSPLHF
TGTGCCAGCAGCCGGCGCCAGGGGGGCGGAAATTCACCCCTCCACTTT
>few|TRBV27|TRBJ2-2|TRBD1
CASGDRGPGELFF
TGTGCCAGCGGGGACAGGGGGCCCGGGGAGCTGTTTTTT
>.|TRBV12-5|TRBJ2-2|.
CASAYYDKRTGELFF
TGTGCTAGTGCCTATTACGACAAGAGAACCGGGGAGCTGTTTTTT
>.|TRBV7-2|TRBJ1-2|.
CASSLETGRGAGYTF
TGTGCCAGCAGCTTAGAAACAGGGCGGGGGGCTGGCTACACCTTC
>.|TRBV18|TRBJ1-1|.
CASSLPGTNNEAFF
TGTGCCAGCTCGCTGCCCGGGACAAATAATGAAGCTTTCTTT
>few|TRBV6-5|TRBJ1-2|TRBD1
CASSPRQGACGYTF
TGTGCCAGCAGCCCCCGGCAGGGGGCCTGTGGCTACACCTTC
>.|TRBV7-6|TRBJ2-5|TRBD2
CASSLIERGGEETQYF
TGTGCCAGCAGCTTAATAGAGCGGGGGGGCGAAGAGACCCAGTACTTC
>.|TRBV15|TRBJ1-1|TRBD1
CATSRERTGGTATEAFF
TGTGCCACCAGCAGAGAGAGGACAGGGGGCACGGCGACTGAAGCTTTCTTT
>few|TRBV4-1|TRBJ2-2|.
CASSQDQGQEQPGELFF
TGCGCCAGCAGCCAAGATCAGGGGCAGGAGCAGCCCGGGGAGCTGTTTTTT
>.|TRBV5-1|TRBJ1-1|TRBD1
CASSLGWGQEDTEAFF
TGCGCCAGCAGCTTGGGTTGGGGACAGGAAGACACTGAAGCTTTCTTT
>.|TRBV28|TRBJ1-6|TRBD1
CASSKTGPGSYNSPLHF
TGTGCCAGCAGTAAGACAGGGCCGGGGTCCTATAATTCACCCCTCCACTTT